The rows below give T cell receptor beta chains drawn from one sample of a study of T cells after yellow fever vaccination. Using its own MiXCR run on the 5' RACE reads, TCRdb lists one record per CDR3 protein. The table records 96,000 or so distinct CDR3 sequences, 8.9% of them present only once. The source material was CD8+ T cells not binding an NS4B(214-222) dextramer, sorted from PBMCs, sampled more than 13 days after the first yellow fever vaccination. These receptors were taken from a man between 18 and 29 years old who received the YFV17D yellow fever vaccine. Both conserved end residues are part of each CDR3. The D gene is left open where the match is weak. Size is stated for part of the rows, as once, few or many counts, or as a class when the clone is expanded.

CDR3: CASSGTTGTGDQETQYF; DNA: TGTGCCAGCAGTGGGACTACCGGGACAGGGGACCAAGAGACCCAGTACTTC; size: .; V: TRBV6-1; D: TRBD1; J: TRBJ2-5
CDR3: CASSSRDRGDYEQYF; DNA: TGTGCCAGCAGCTCCCGGGACAGGGGAGACTACGAGCAGTACTTC; size: .; V: TRBV5-6; D: TRBD1; J: TRBJ2-7
CDR3: CASSLGASYEQYF; DNA: TGTGCCAGCAGCTTAGGGGCGTCCTACGAGCAGTACTTC; size: many; V: TRBV7-7; D: .; J: TRBJ2-7
CDR3: CASSQVRGGGYEQYF; DNA: TGCGCCAGCAGCCAAGTTCGCGGGGGGGGGTACGAGCAGTACTTC; size: .; V: TRBV4-1; D: TRBD2; J: TRBJ2-7
CDR3: CASSLGTGFYGYTF; DNA: TGTGCCAGCAGTTTGGGGACAGGGTTCTATGGCTACACCTTC; size: few; V: TRBV12-3/TRBV12-4; D: TRBD1; J: TRBJ1-2
CDR3: CASSPQGTQETQYF; DNA: TGCGCCAGCAGCCCACAGGGGACACAAGAGACCCAGTACTTC; size: few; V: TRBV5-1; D: TRBD1; J: TRBJ2-5
CDR3: CASSFVWAGRIDGYTF; DNA: TGCGCCAGCAGCTTTGTTTGGGCAGGGAGGATCGATGGCTACACCTTC; size: .; V: TRBV5-1; D: .; J: TRBJ1-2
CDR3: CASSQDPTSLEKLFF; DNA: TGTGCCAGCAGCCAAGATCCGACCTCTCTCGAAAAACTGTTTTTT; size: few; V: TRBV4-2; D: .; J: TRBJ1-4
CDR3: CASSHDRAWDSYEQYF; DNA: TGCGCCAGCAGCCATGACCGGGCCTGGGACTCCTACGAGCAGTACTTC; size: .; V: TRBV4-3; D: .; J: TRBJ2-7
CDR3: CASSLSGTSVAQFF; DNA: TGCGCCAGCAGCTTGTCCGGGACTAGTGTCGCGCAGTTCTTC; size: few; V: TRBV5-1; D: TRBD2; J: TRBJ2-1
CDR3: CASSLSGGGALDEQYF; DNA: TGTGCCAGCAGTTTATCGGGCGGGGGGGCCCTCGACGAGCAGTACTTC; size: many; V: TRBV27; D: TRBD2; J: TRBJ2-7
CDR3: CASSQVSQDRTDTQYF; DNA: TGCGCCAGCAGCCAAGTGTCGCAGGACCGCACAGATACGCAGTATTTT; size: few; V: TRBV4-1; D: .; J: TRBJ2-3
CDR3: CSVEDRRDEQYF; DNA: TGCAGCGTTGAAGATCGGCGAGACGAGCAGTACTTC; size: .; V: TRBV29-1; D: .; J: TRBJ2-7
CDR3: CASSTLGELTEQFF; DNA: TGTGCCAGCAGTACCTTGGGGGAGCTGACTGAGCAGTTCTTC; size: .; V: TRBV6-1; D: .; J: TRBJ2-1
CDR3: CASSGTGTGNTEAFF; DNA: TGTGCCAGCAGCGGAACAGGGACGGGGAACACTGAAGCTTTCTTT; size: .; V: TRBV5-5; D: .; J: TRBJ1-1
CDR3: CASSLTGDVGNEQFF; DNA: TGCGCCAGCAGCCTAACAGGGGATGTGGGCAATGAGCAGTTCTTC; size: few; V: TRBV4-3; D: TRBD1; J: TRBJ2-1
CDR3: CASSQVGADQETQYF; DNA: TGCGCCAGCAGCCAAGTGGGGGCCGACCAAGAGACCCAGTACTTC; size: few; V: TRBV4-1; D: .; J: TRBJ2-5
CDR3: CASGYIRGAEGNIQYF; DNA: TGTGCTAGTGGCTACATCCGGGGGGCCGAGGGGAACATTCAGTACTTC; size: .; V: TRBV12-5; D: .; J: TRBJ2-4
CDR3: CASSPPRTSGGSTDTQYF; DNA: TGTGCCAGTAGTCCCCCAAGGACTAGCGGGGGTAGTACAGATACGCAGTATTTT; size: .; V: TRBV19; D: TRBD2; J: TRBJ2-3
CDR3: CASPKVGMETQYF; DNA: TGTGCCAGCCCCAAGGTAGGGATGGAGACCCAGTACTTC; size: many; V: TRBV27; D: .; J: TRBJ2-5
CDR3: CASSLSEAETQYF; DNA: TGTGCCAGCAGCTTATCAGAGGCAGAGACCCAGTACTTC; size: many; V: TRBV7-6; D: .; J: TRBJ2-5
CDR3: CASSIVRVSEAFF; DNA: TGTGCCAGTAGTATAGTGAGGGTCTCTGAAGCTTTCTTT; size: few; V: TRBV19; D: .; J: TRBJ1-1
CDR3: CASSPTSRSSYEQYF; DNA: TGTGCCAGCAGCCCCACCAGTCGAAGCTCCTACGAGCAGTACTTC; size: few; V: TRBV7-2; D: .; J: TRBJ2-7
CDR3: CASSLVGAGGNIQYF; DNA: TGTGCCAGCAGTTTAGTTGGGGCAGGCGGAAACATTCAGTACTTC; size: .; V: TRBV27; D: .; J: TRBJ2-4
CDR3: CASLYMDEQFF; DNA: TGTGCCAGCCTTTACATGGATGAGCAGTTCTTC; size: .; V: TRBV3-1; D: .; J: TRBJ2-1
CDR3: CASSPSVGGYEQFF; DNA: TGTGCCAGCAGTCCCTCCGTGGGTGGCTATGAGCAGTTCTTC; size: many; V: TRBV12-3/TRBV12-4; D: .; J: TRBJ2-1
CDR3: CASSPPLGENTGELFF; DNA: TGTGCCAGCAGCCCCCCTTTGGGAGAAAACACCGGGGAGCTGTTTTTT; size: .; V: TRBV7-9; D: .; J: TRBJ2-2
CDR3: CASSFQYGQVAGYNEQFF; DNA: TGTGCCAGCAGCTTCCAATACGGACAGGTAGCTGGCTACAATGAGCAGTTCTTC; size: few; V: TRBV11-1; D: TRBD1; J: TRBJ2-1
CDR3: CASSQSGDTEAFF; DNA: TGCGCCAGCAGCCAATCAGGGGACACTGAAGCTTTCTTT; size: many; V: TRBV4-1; D: .; J: TRBJ1-1
CDR3: CASTDGQGIYNEQFF; DNA: TGTGCCAGCACCGACGGACAGGGTATCTACAATGAGCAGTTCTTC; size: .; V: TRBV13; D: TRBD1; J: TRBJ2-1